These 21 T cell receptor beta chains were all obtained from the same sample, sequenced in a study of radiation and T cells in renal cell carcinoma. Time point denoted: blood 2 weeks post-SBRT. Sample treatment: 15 Gy SBRT to primary tumor, nephrectomy 4 weeks later. Only in-frame clones appear in the TCRdb table, and some are missing; sequencing was by immunoSEQ multiplex PCR. Altogether roughly 130,000 clones are present, 80% to 90% being singletons, with the ten largest covering less than 2.5%. The sample here was blood, taken from a patient whose treatment included radiotherapy and nephrectomy. The receptors come from an older woman with renal cell carcinoma.

The chain links TRBV6-5 to TRBJ1-2; D may be TRBD1 (5 bases). This CDR3 region has 13 residues. Trimming took 2 bases from V and 8 from J, leaving 12 bases between them. Germline lookup yields CDR1 MNHEY and CDR2 SVGAGI. CDR3 protein: CASSYDRTGGYTF. CDR3 DNA: TGTGCCAGCAGTTACGACAGAACTGGAGGCTACACCTTC.

The CDR3 sequence: CASSGAIDRVTDTQYF. The CDR3 DNA follows: TGTGCCAGCAGCGGGGCGATAGACAGGGTAACAGATACGCAGTATTTT. The chain joins TRBV9 to TRBJ2-3; 7 positions match TRBD1. CDR3 length: 16 residues. The V and J ends lost 3 bases and 3 bases, in that order; junction bases with no gene match: 10. Germline values: CDR1 SGDLS, CDR2 YYNGEE.

This clone appeared once. This chain links TRBV6-6 with TRBJ1-1, with D possibly TRBD1 on 5 matching bases. There are 14 residues in the CDR3. V shed 0 bases and J shed 6 bases, with 11 bases lying between them. The germline gives CDR1 MNHNY, CDR2 SVGAGI (reference sequence). This chain's CDR3 is CASSYSGKGAEAFF. The CDR3 bases are TGTGCCAGCAGTTACTCTGGGAAAGGGGCTGAAGCTTTCTTT.

This chain connects TRBV28 to TRBJ2-7; 7 bases map to TRBD1. In germline, CDR1 is MDHEN, CDR2 SYDVKM. After removal of 6 bases from V and 2 bases from J, the junction contained 10 bases not matched to a gene. The CDR3 extends over 15 amino acids. CDR3 sequence reads: CASSVGQANTYEQYF. CDR3 nucleotides: TGTGCCAGCAGCGTAGGACAGGCGAACACCTACGAGCAGTACTTC.

This clone has a single count. The chain couples TRBV5-1 to TRBJ2-2; D not certain. CDR3 length equals 15 residues. V gave up 1 base and J gave up 4 bases, with 11 bases separating them. Germline lookup yields CDR1 SGHRS and CDR2 YFSETQ. CDR3 nucleotide sequence: TGCGCCAGCAGCTTGTTATCCACGAGCACCGGGGAGCTGTTTTTT. Translating gives CASSLLSTSTGELFF.

The chain recombines TRBV6-5 with TRBJ1-3, with no clear D. The CDR3 runs 15 residues. CDR1 is MNHEY and CDR2 is SVGAGI in the germline V gene. Trimming pared 2 bases from V and 4 bases from J, leaving 12 bases between. The CDR3 reads CASSYKTPKGNTIYF. The CDR3 nucleotides are TGTGCCAGCAGTTACAAGACACCGAAAGGAAACACCATATATTTT.

Turning to this clone: In the same sample, other DNA sequences code for this CDR3. The V and J genes are TRBV6-5 and TRBJ1-1, with TRBD1 as a possible D gene (5 bases). CDR1 is MNHEY and CDR2 is SVGAGI in the germline V gene. CDR3 length equals 14 residues. V lost 6 bases to trimming and J lost 0 bases, with 11 bases between them. The CDR3 loop reads CASSYGGLNTEAFF. The CDR3 DNA reads as TGTGCCAGCAGCTACGGGGGATTGAACACTGAAGCTTTCTTT.

V and J are TRBV18 and TRBJ2-5; 7 bases line up with TRBD1. Germline CDR1 and CDR2: KGHSH and LQKENI. The ends lost 2 bases at V and 4 bases at J; junction bases unmatched: 7. This CDR3 is 15 amino acids long. The CDR3 bases are TGTGCCAGCTCACCAGGTGTAGGGGGCTTAGAGACCCAGTACTTC. This sequence encodes CASSPGVGGLETQYF.

The CDR3 DNA reads as TGTGCCAGCAGTCCGGACAGGGGGAGCAATCAGCCCCAGCATTTT. It specifies CASSPDRGSNQPQHF. This rearrangement joins TRBV2 to TRBJ1-5; 10 positions match TRBD1. Germline V CDR1 and CDR2: SNHLY, FYNNEI. The V and J ends lost 5 bases and 1 base, in that order; junction bases with no gene match: 2. This CDR3 has 15 residues.

V usage is TRBV5-8 and J usage is TRBJ2-2; tentative D call: TRBD1 (7 bases). The CDR3 has 18 amino acids. Trimming shortened V by 2 bases and J by 1 base, and 18 bases separated the two germline ends. Per the germline V gene, CDR1 is SGHTS and CDR2 is YDEGEE. CDR3 sequence (DNA): TGTGCCAGCAGCTTCAGGGGGGCTCATTATCAGAACACCGGGGAGCTGTTTTTT. Translating it yields CASSFRGAHYQNTGELFF.

The chain couples TRBV6-6 to TRBJ1-6, with D possibly TRBD1 on 6 matching bases. The V and J ends lost 6 bases and 6 bases respectively, with 15 bases between them. CDR1 is MNHNY and CDR2 is SVGAGI in the germline V gene (reference sequence). The length of the CDR3 is 15 residues. This CDR3 is CASSSTGQTNSPLHF. CDR3 DNA sequence: TGTGCCAGCAGCTCTACAGGACAGACTAATTCACCCCTCCACTTT.

CDR3 sequence (DNA): TGTGCCAGCAGTCGGAACAGGGCCCTGAACACTGAAGCTTTCTTT. It is translated as CASSRNRALNTEAFF. The rearrangement uses TRBV28 and TRBJ1-1; a weak D match, TRBD1 (6 bases). This CDR3 comprises 15 residues. Germline-derived CDR1 and CDR2 are MDHEN and SYDVKM. V lost 5 bases and J lost 0, with 13 bases in between.

This rearrangement joins TRBV28 to TRBJ2-7, with no clear D. Trimming stripped 4 bases from V and 7 bases from J, with 14 bases between. The CDR3 has 13 residues. In germline, CDR1 is MDHEN, CDR2 SYDVKM. DNA of the CDR3: TGTGCCAGCAGTTCCTTGCCAAATAGGGAGCAGTACTTC. Its protein is CASSSLPNREQYF.

V gene TRBV18 combines with J gene TRBJ2-7; D is undetermined. V gave up 3 bases and J gave up 6 bases, with 12 bases separating them. The CDR3 sequence is 13 residues long. Germline-derived CDR1 and CDR2 are KGHSH and LQKENI. Written as DNA, the CDR3 is TGTGCCAGCTCACCGGATCCCGTGGGCGAGCAGTACTTC. Translation gives CASSPDPVGEQYF. Looking up the rest from reference TRBV18 and TRBJ2-7 gives the full variable domain: NAGVMQNPRHLVRRRGQEARLRCSPMKGHSHVYWYRQLPEEGLKFMVYLQKENIIDESGMPKERFSAEFPKEGPSILRIQQVVRGDSAAYFCASSPDPVGEQYFGPGTRLTVT.

The rearrangement uses TRBV28 and TRBJ2-7; 7 bases are shared with TRBD1. Germline values: CDR1 MDHEN, CDR2 SYDVKM. V trimming: 5 bases; J trimming: 3 bases; junction bases outside the gene matches: 10. This CDR3 region has 15 residues. CDR3 in amino acids: CASSGRDRAHYEQYF. DNA of the CDR3: TGTGCCAGCAGTGGTCGCGACAGGGCACACTACGAGCAGTACTTC.

The chain links TRBV5-6 to TRBJ2-7; D call uncertain. Germline V gene data show CDR1 as SGHDT and CDR2 as YYEEEE. Trimming took off 0 bases at V and 1 base at J, with 11 bases between the two ends. There are 15 residues in the CDR3. CDR3 in DNA: TGTGCCAGCAGCTTGGTGCCGGGTGTTTCCTACGAGCAGTACTTC. Translation gives CASSLVPGVSYEQYF.

The chain has TRBV4-2 and TRBJ2-3, with D perhaps being TRBD1 or TRBD2 (5 bases each). V lost 0 bases and J lost 3, with 13 bases in between. The CDR3 is 16 residues long. CDR1 and CDR2 (germline): LGHNA, YNFKEQ. The CDR3 sequence: CASSQDLRGDTDTQYF. CDR3 coding DNA: TGTGCCAGCAGCCAAGATCTTCGGGGCGATACAGATACGCAGTATTTT.

The V and J genes are TRBV5-1 and TRBJ1-2; D remains ambiguous. This CDR3 has 17 amino acids. Trimming removed 2 bases at V and 3 bases at J, with 20 bases between. Germline CDR1 SGHRS, CDR2 YFSETQ. The CDR3 DNA reads as TGCGCCAGCAGCTTAAATTCGGGTGGCGGTTCCCACTATGGCTACACCTTC. This translates into CASSLNSGGGSHYGYTF.

The count of this clone is one. The chain links TRBV30 to TRBJ2-1, with 10 bases that match TRBD2. The CDR3 length is 17 residues. The ends lost 1 base at V and 4 bases at J; junction bases unmatched: 10. The germline V gene has CDR1 GTSNPN and CDR2 SVGIG (reference sequence). CDR3 region: CAWSGTDTSGIYNEQFF. In DNA, the CDR3 is TGTGCCTGGAGTGGAACTGATACTAGCGGGATATACAATGAGCAGTTCTTC.

The V and J genes are TRBV5-1 and TRBJ1-6; D is unclear. The V end was cut by 5 bases, the J end by 7 bases, with 10 bases between. In germline, CDR1 is SGHRS, CDR2 YFSETQ. This CDR3 has 13 residues. The CDR3 reads CASSTGKNSPLHF. The CDR3 nucleotides read TGCGCCAGCAGTACGGGGAAAAATTCACCCCTCCACTTT.

This rearrangement joins TRBV5-5 to TRBJ1-1, with D tentatively TRBD1 (5 bases). This CDR3 comprises 16 residues. V lost 0 bases and J lost 2, with 14 bases in between. Germline CDR1 reads SGHKS; CDR2 reads YYEKEE (reference sequence). CDR3 coding DNA: TGTGCCAGCAGCTTGGCGGGAGGCAGGGCAAACACTGAAGCTTTCTTT. Its translation: CASSLAGGRANTEAFF. Full variable domain (rest looked up from reference TRBV5-5 and TRBJ1-1): DAGVTQSPTHLIKTRGQQVTLRCSPISGHKSVSWYQQVLGQGPQFIFQYYEKEERGRGNFPDRFSARQFPNYSSELNVNALLLGDSALYLCASSLAGGRANTEAFFGQGTRLTVV.